One and the same sample provided the 22 T cell receptor beta chains below, sequenced in a study of control samples from healthy donors and cancer patients. Clones were sequenced by immunoSEQ multiplex PCR, and TCRdb holds only the in-frame ones, with some missing. The data contain about 160,000 clones, 92% of them singletons. The sequencing input was blood. These receptors were obtained from a young woman in good health.

The J gene is TRBJ2-3, the V gene TRBV15; 8 nucleotides line up with TRBD2. V was pared by 0 bases and J by 6 bases, with 11 bases of the junction left unmatched. Germline V gene data show CDR1 as LNHNV and CDR2 as YYDKDF (reference sequence). This CDR3 has 17 residues. The CDR3 DNA reads TGTGCCACCAGCAGAGATATTCACGGGAGGGCCAGGGATACGCAGTATTTT. Its protein is CATSRDIHGRARDTQYF.

The chain carries TRBV3-1 (or the pseudogene TRBV3-2) and TRBJ1-6; TRBD1 matches 9 bases. Trimming took 3 bases from V and 10 from J; bases not matched to a gene: 10. Germline V gene data show CDR1 as LGHDT and CDR2 as YNNKEL (reference sequence). This CDR3 is built from 16 residues. The CDR3 here is CASSHSLTGGGSPLHF. The CDR3, as DNA: TGTGCCAGCAGCCACTCATTAACAGGGGGCGGATCACCCCTCCACTTT.

The CDR3 is CASSEAQEGSQEAFF. The CDR3 region has the DNA TGTGCCAGCAGTGAAGCTCAGGAAGGGTCGCAGGAAGCTTTCTTT. The gene calls are TRBV6-1 and TRBJ1-1; D gene ambiguous. The CDR3 sequence is 15 residues long. The V gene's germline CDR1 is MNHNS and CDR2 SASEGT. Trimming left V 0 bases short and J 8 bases short, with 16 bases between.

The rearrangement uses TRBV6-6 and TRBJ1-4, with D unclear. This CDR3 contains 14 residues. Trimming stripped 7 bases from V and 3 bases from J, with 12 bases between. Germline V gives CDR1 MNHNY, CDR2 SVGAGI (reference sequence). CDR3 protein: CASTPGESNEKLFF. Written as DNA, the CDR3 is TGTGCCAGCACCCCCGGGGAATCTAATGAAAAACTGTTTTTT.

The V gene is TRBV2, the J gene TRBJ1-1; 8 bases are a match to TRBD1. V shed 4 bases and J 0 bases; nucleotides not matched to a gene: 10. The CDR3 spans 17 residues. Germline assignment: CDR1 SNHLY and CDR2 FYNNEI. CDR3 DNA: TGTGCCAGCAGTGTATACTGGGACAGGCCGATGAACACTGAAGCTTTCTTT. Translation gives CASSVYWDRPMNTEAFF.

This clone has just one count. The chain carries TRBV5-1 and TRBJ2-7, with 12 nucleotides matching TRBD2. The CDR3 consists of 20 residues. CDR1 is SGHRS and CDR2 is YFSETQ in the germline V gene. With V trimmed by 7 bases and J by 2 bases, 22 bases remained unmatched. CDR3 coding DNA: TGCGCCAGCCGGGTTATGATCACCCCGGGACTAGCGGGCCACCCCTACGAGCAGTACTTC. It codes for CASRVMITPGLAGHPYEQYF.

J is TRBJ1-4 and V is TRBV28; D may be TRBD1 (5 bases). V was shortened by 3 bases and J by 2 bases, with 10 bases between the two germline ends. Germline V lookup: CDR1 MDHEN, CDR2 SYDVKM. CDR3 length: 15 amino acids. The CDR3 region has the DNA TGTGCCAGCAGTTTTGGGGGTGGGACTAATGAAAAACTGTTTTTT. Amino acid sequence: CASSFGGGTNEKLFF.

V is TRBV6-6 and J is TRBJ2-6, with 8 bases fitting TRBD1. Germline CDR1 MNHNY, CDR2 SVGAGI (reference sequence). The ends lost 4 bases at V and 4 bases at J; junction bases unmatched: 6. This CDR3 spans 16 amino acids. This CDR3 is CASSSGQGTGANVLTF. For the CDR3, the DNA is TGTGCCAGCAGTTCAGGACAGGGTACCGGGGCCAACGTCCTGACTTTC.

The V gene is TRBV28, the J gene TRBJ2-7, with D hard to call. CDR1 MDHEN and CDR2 SYDVKM come from the germline V gene. With 3 bases removed from V and 3 bases from J, the gap between germline ends came to 6 bases. The CDR3 runs 12 residues. The CDR3 here is CASSLTDYEQYF. CDR3 sequence (DNA): TGTGCCAGCAGTTTGACGGACTACGAGCAGTACTTC.

The rearrangement joins TRBV6-5 to TRBJ1-1, with a tentative D call TRBD1 (6 bases). The germline V gene has CDR1 MNHEY and CDR2 SVGAGI. V was pared by 9 bases and J by 0 bases, with 17 bases between. This CDR3 spans 15 amino acids. This CDR3 reads CASWMTGLMNTEAFF. The CDR3 nucleotides read TGTGCCAGTTGGATGACAGGCTTGATGAACACTGAAGCTTTCTTT.

CDR3 coding DNA: TGTGCCAGCAATCTGTCGCCTGTGGAGAGCACTGAAGCTTTCTTT. Residues: CASNLSPVESTEAFF. The rearrangement links TRBV2 to TRBJ1-1; D gene ambiguous. The germline V gene has CDR1 SNHLY and CDR2 FYNNEI. CDR3 size: 15 residues. V lost 7 bases, J lost 4 bases, and 19 bases lay in between.

This clone has only a few counts. The gene calls are TRBV2 and TRBJ2-7, with a tentative D call TRBD1 (5 bases). Deletions cut 6 bases from V and 3 bases from J, with 9 bases between. The CDR3 covers 12 residues. Germline V CDR1 and CDR2: SNHLY, FYNNEI. CDR3: CASRYDSYEQYF. The CDR3 DNA is TGTGCCAGCAGATACGACAGCTACGAGCAGTACTTC.

This clone was detected a few times. The rearrangement joins TRBV10-3 to TRBJ2-2, with a possible D match to TRBD1 (8 bases). Trimming removed 3 bases at V and 4 bases at J, with 21 bases between. Germline assignment: CDR1 ENHRY and CDR2 SYGVKD. The CDR3 has 18 amino acids. The CDR3 DNA is TGTGCCATCAGTGACGGTGTCCCCTACAGGGGGGGCACCGGGGAGCTGTTTTTT. Protein product: CAISDGVPYRGGTGELFF.

The chain joins TRBV18 to TRBJ2-7, with a possible D match to TRBD2 (6 bases). CDR3 length: 14 amino acids. The germline V and J ends were trimmed by 5 bases and 3 bases, with 14 bases remaining between them. The germline V gene encodes CDR1 KGHSH and CDR2 LQKENI. DNA of the CDR3: TGTGCCAGCTCAGCGAATCCGGGACTCTACGAGCAGTACTTC. Translating it yields CASSANPGLYEQYF.

The chain employs TRBV15 and TRBJ1-1; D gene uncertain. Looked up from germline, CDR1 is LNHNV and CDR2 is YYDKDF (reference sequence). CDR3 size: 16 residues. V lost 1 base and J 3 bases, leaving 15 bases between the germline ends. CDR3 sequence (DNA): TGTGCCACCAGCAGAGCCTTGGTTGCCGGGGACACTGAAGCTTTCTTT. Translation gives CATSRALVAGDTEAFF.

The chain combines TRBV7-2 with TRBJ2-7, with TRBD2 identical over 10 bases. After removal of 3 bases from V and 4 bases from J, the junction contained 3 bases not matched to a gene. The germline V gene encodes CDR1 SGHTA and CDR2 FQGNSA. This CDR3 has 14 amino acids. As DNA, the CDR3 is TGTGCCAGCAGCTTTGGACTAGCGGTATACGAGCAGTACTTC. Its protein is CASSFGLAVYEQYF. Supplemented by reference TRBV7-2 and TRBJ2-7, the full variable domain reads GAGVSQSPSNKVTEKGKDVELRCDPISGHTALYWYRQSLGQGLEFLIYFQGNSAPDKSGLPSDRFSAERTGGSVSTLTIQRTQQEDSAVYLCASSFGLAVYEQYFGPGTRLTVT.

This clone was recorded a few times. The chain has TRBV20-1 and TRBJ1-1, with 10 bases fitting TRBD1. This CDR3 has 15 residues. Per germline, CDR1 DFQATT and CDR2 SNEGSKA (reference sequence). J lost 3 bases, V lost 3 bases, and 7 bases had no gene match. As DNA, the CDR3 is TGCAGTGCTAGTGACAGGGGGCAATGGGACACTGAAGCTTTCTTT. Translating it yields CSASDRGQWDTEAFF.

The chain recombines TRBV7-3 with TRBJ2-1; tentative D call: TRBD2 (6 bases). The CDR3 has 15 residues. CDR1 and CDR2 from the germline V gene are SGHTA and FQGTGA. The ends were cut back, 5 bases at V and 7 bases at J, with 18 bases in the middle. CDR3 sequence (DNA): TGTGCCAGCAGCCCCGGTCGAGCGGAGGGGAATGAGCAGTTCTTC. The encoded protein is CASSPGRAEGNEQFF.

The V call is TRBV24-1, the J call TRBJ2-1; TRBD2 matches at 13 bases. Germline lookup yields CDR1 KGHDR and CDR2 SFDVKD. The CDR3 contains 16 residues. With 4 bases clipped from V and 10 bases from J, the junction kept 9 bases outside the gene matches. The CDR3: CATSESPGLAGLEQFF. DNA for the CDR3: TGTGCCACCAGTGAGTCTCCGGGACTAGCGGGACTAGAGCAGTTCTTC.

The chain recombines TRBV28 with TRBJ2-7; D not certain. Trimming took 8 bases from V and 7 from J, leaving 18 bases between them. Germline-derived CDR1 and CDR2 are MDHEN and SYDVKM. The CDR3 extends over 13 amino acids. This CDR3 reads CASETSSVGEQYF. For the CDR3, the DNA is TGTGCCAGCGAGACATCGTCGGTGGGTGAGCAGTACTTC.

The chain couples TRBV10-3 to TRBJ2-7; 7 nucleotides agree with TRBD2. V lost 2 bases to trimming and J lost 3 bases; unmatched junction nucleotides: 4. CDR1 and CDR2 (germline): ENHRY, SYGVKD. This CDR3 has 14 residues. The DNA of the CDR3 is TGTGCCATCAGTGAGGAAGCGGGAAGCTACGAGCAGTACTTC. It is translated as CAISEEAGSYEQYF.

This clone was observed a few times. This chain uses TRBV5-1 with TRBJ2-7; TRBD1 aligns across 7 bases. Losses at the gene ends were 0 bases for V and 7 bases for J; bases not matched to a gene: 7. The CDR3 extends over 14 amino acids. Per the germline V gene, CDR1 is SGHRS and CDR2 is YFSETQ. The CDR3 DNA sequence: TGCGCCAGCAGCTTGGCTCCCGTGACAGGGGAGCAGTACTTC. Translated, it gives CASSLAPVTGEQYF.